The 3 T cell receptor beta chains listed next were all sequenced from one sample in a study of T cells in Graves' hyperthyroidism and ophthalmopathy. RNA transcripts were the template for amplifying TCR beta CDR3 regions. The TCR CDR3 first-round RT-PCR relied on the HTBI primer set. MiXCR was run by TCRdb on the multiplex PCR reads, yielding one entry per CDR3 protein. The sample holds hundreds of thousands of distinct CDR3 sequences, 35% to 40% seen once. Sequenced material: blood. Source of these receptors: a man between 18 and 35 years old with Graves' hyperthyroidism.

This clonotype has more than one count but fewer than ten. V is TRBV5-1 and J is TRBJ2-5; D uncertain. Per the germline V gene, CDR1 is SGHRS and CDR2 is YFSETQ. V was cut by 6 bases and J by 3 bases, with 18 bases left in between. This CDR3 has 15 residues. The CDR3 reads CASTPAPRTKETQYF. CDR3 nucleotides: TGCGCCAGCACTCCCGCCCCCCGGACGAAAGAGACCCAGTACTTC.

This clonotype has at least ten counts. This sequence joins TRBV5-1 and TRBJ1-3, with no clear D. The V end lost 0 bases, the J end lost 0 bases, and 4 bases lay between the germline ends. Germline CDR1 is SGHRS and CDR2 is YFSETQ. CDR3 length equals 14 residues. In DNA, the CDR3 is TGCGCCAGCAGCTTGGACCCCTCTGGAAACACCATATATTTT. It codes for CASSLDPSGNTIYF.

This clonotype has a count of ten or more. One junction end does not reproduce the germline sequence, and a read error may be involved. This chain uses TRBV5-1 with TRBJ1-1; 8 bases fit TRBD1. The CDR3 is 14 amino acids. Germline CDR1 and CDR2: SGHRS and YFSETQ. This CDR3 is CASSLGQGGTEAFF. The CDR3 region has the DNA TGTGCCAGCAGCTTAGGACAGGGCGGCACTGAAGCTTTCTTT.